The subject of this entry is one TCR beta chain. Its target antigen remains unknown. No much larger clone exists at a distance of one base, and base qualities are not known. Reading the label with the study, this specimen's time point is: baseline, week 1 (first vaccination visit). This sample's treatment or condition label indicates: pre-vaccination baseline after standard-of-care therapy. Donors had newly diagnosed WHO grade 3 or 4 IDH1-mutant astrocytomas with loss of nuclear ATRX. The samples were drawn from NOA16, a multicentre, single-arm, open-label phase I trial in Germany that tested a mutant IDH1 peptide vaccine in humans for the first time. For immunogenicity testing, the blood drawn at visit V03 was used as the baseline sample. Genomic DNA for TCRB sequencing was extracted from EDTA blood using the DNeasy Blood and Tissue Kit. To prepare the library, the immunoSEQ multiplex PCR assay was applied. Rearranged TCR beta chain sequences were amplified using the hsTCRB Kit according to the manufacturer's protocol. An Illumina MiSeq was used to sequence the TCRB libraries. On the study's bioinformatics: The proprietary platform of the kit vendor was used for demultiplexing, trimming and gene mapping. The immuneACCESS repertoire file appears here via TCRdb, limited to in-frame rearrangements. These files lack a portion of the clones; in checked studies, under half of the deficit traces to unresolved V genes, and the cause of the others is not known. The V and J calls and the clone size are those of that table, but D and trimming were determined from the DNA. This sample lists roughly 46,000 clones; roughly 90% were detected once. The ten biggest clones cover about 2.2% of the sample.

The sample belongs to a study of a mutant IDH1 vaccine in newly diagnosed glioma (dated by TCRdb to 2020 to 2022). Background on the whole study: The 30 to 40 treated patients were roughly 60% male and around 38% female, with a mean age of approximately 40 years. Before enrollment, patients had received standard therapy of radiotherapy alone, temozolomide alone, or radiochemotherapy with temozolomide; most received the combination. Peripheral blood was collected at six visits: V03 (baseline), V05, V07, V10, V12 and V13. Longitudinal TCRB deep sequencing was performed for approximately 24 treated patients wherever samples were available for exploratory analyses. The paper's findings and limits, for the study overall: Pseudoprogression appeared unrelated to alterations in the top peripheral T cell clonotypes detected by TCRB sequencing. Immune responses induced by the vaccine were seen in roughly 95% of patients across multiple MHC alleles. Availability determined which PBMC samples were chosen for TCRB deep sequencing. The authors noted that analyses of patient blood samples could not be reproduced because of sample limitations.

Here the sequenced sample was PBMCs, taken from a glioma patient treated with radiotherapy, temozolomide or both. This clonotype was sampled from a man aged 40-49 years with glioma.

The CDR3 protein sequence reads: CASSPTGTKETQYF. DNA sequence: TGTGCCAGCAGCCCAACCGGGACTAAGGAGACCCAGTACTTC. The chain joins TRBV9 to TRBJ2-5, with 7 junctional bases fitting TRBD2. The V end gives up 4 bases and the J end 5 bases, leaving 8 bases in the junction not matched to a gene. From the germline V gene, CDR1 is SGDLS and CDR2 is YYNGEE. Including the terminal cysteine and phenylalanine, the CDR3 comprises 14 residues. Left in the record is the CDR3 DNA by itself, 42 bases read in frame from the first base.